Below, one T cell receptor (beta chain) is given with its context. The CDR3 consists of 16 residues. With 5 bases clipped from V and 8 bases from J, the junction kept 14 bases outside the gene matches. The germline V gene encodes CDR1 LGHDT and CDR2 YNNKEL (reference sequence). Methods used by the authors: Estimation of nucleated cell counts was performed using reference gene primer amplification. Sequencing was performed with immunoSEQ multiplex PCR; in TCRdb, only in-frame clones are kept and a portion is missing. The DNA was the basis for D and trimming; V, J and clone size are from that table. The sample has around 430,000 clones; approximately 90% are singletons. Cohorts were assigned according to the clinical history that participants reported. This specimen belongs to a study of blood T cell repertoires in COVID-19. Study context: The study drew acute and convalescent COVID-19 samples from the United States, Italy and Spain. PBMCs, B-cell-depleted T cells, or T cells provided the cDNA or gDNA that made up the material.

This TCR was recovered from a woman aged 45-65 years who had recovered from COVID-19. The genes are TRBV3-1 (or the pseudogene TRBV3-2) and TRBJ2-2; 7 bases agree with TRBD1. The material sequenced was PBMCs or T cells enriched from blood (not recorded which). The CDR3 nucleotides are TGTGCCAGCAGCAAATTTACAAACAGGGGTCTGGGGGAGCTGTTTTTT. It encodes CASSKFTNRGLGELFF.